This T cell receptor (beta chain) was obtained from a study of CXCR3-negative and CXCR3-positive naive CD8 T cells. Study-wide findings and caveats: Hydrophobicity was higher for TRB CDR3s found in CXCR3-positive naive cells than in CXCR3-negative naive cells.

CDR3 length: 12 residues. Germline V gene sequence: CDR1 SEHNR, CDR2 FQNEAQ (reference sequence). Via 5' RACE with UMI labels, TRB cDNA libraries were prepared. TCRdb re-called the 5' RACE reads; every CDR3 protein appears as one record, without DNA. Recorded for this sample: some 140,000 distinct CDR3 sequences. Remarks on this clonotype: Antigen specificity is unknown.

The chain links TRBV7-9 to TRBJ2-7. This receptor was obtained from a human donor in good health. Some clones in this sample may be carry-over from other donors' samples. The material sequenced was naive CXCR3+ CD8+ T cells from blood. Subset noted: CD45RO-CCR7+CD27+CD95- naive CD8+ T cells expressing CXCR3 (TNR3+). The CDR3 sequence is CASSGNNYEQYF.